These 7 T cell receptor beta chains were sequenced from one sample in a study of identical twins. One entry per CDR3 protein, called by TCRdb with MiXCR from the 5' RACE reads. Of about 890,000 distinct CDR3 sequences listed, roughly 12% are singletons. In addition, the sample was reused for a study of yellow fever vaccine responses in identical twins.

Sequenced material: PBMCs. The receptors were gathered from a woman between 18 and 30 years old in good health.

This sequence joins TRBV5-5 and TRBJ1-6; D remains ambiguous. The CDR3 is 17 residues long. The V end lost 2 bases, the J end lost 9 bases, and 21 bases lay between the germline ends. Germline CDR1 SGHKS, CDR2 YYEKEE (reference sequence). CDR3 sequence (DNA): TGTGCCAGCAGCTTTCGTGGGTTGACGGGTTTAAGTTCACCCCTCCACTTT. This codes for CASSFRGLTGLSSPLHF.

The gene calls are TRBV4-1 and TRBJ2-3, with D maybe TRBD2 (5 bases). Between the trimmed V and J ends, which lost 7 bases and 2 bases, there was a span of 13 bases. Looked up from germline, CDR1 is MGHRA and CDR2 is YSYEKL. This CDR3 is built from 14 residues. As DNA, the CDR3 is TGCGCCAGCACCGCCGGGGTATTCACAGATACGCAGTATTTT. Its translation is CASTAGVFTDTQYF.

CDR3 region: CASSAGRGSEQFF. For the CDR3, the DNA is TGTGCCAGTAGTGCCGGCCGGGGTAGCGAGCAGTTCTTC. J is TRBJ2-1 and V is TRBV19; possibly TRBD2 for D (5 bases). Trimming pared 5 bases from V and 10 bases from J, leaving 15 bases between. The germline V gene has CDR1 LNHDA and CDR2 SQIVND (reference sequence). The CDR3 loop spans 13 amino acids.

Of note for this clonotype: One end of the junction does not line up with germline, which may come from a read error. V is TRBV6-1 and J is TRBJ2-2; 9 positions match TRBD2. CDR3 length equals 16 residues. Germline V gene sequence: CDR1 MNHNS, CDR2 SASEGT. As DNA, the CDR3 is TGTGCCAGCAGTAGCGGGAGGCGAGGCCATGGCGGGGAGCTGGTTTTT. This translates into CASSSGRRGHGGELVF.

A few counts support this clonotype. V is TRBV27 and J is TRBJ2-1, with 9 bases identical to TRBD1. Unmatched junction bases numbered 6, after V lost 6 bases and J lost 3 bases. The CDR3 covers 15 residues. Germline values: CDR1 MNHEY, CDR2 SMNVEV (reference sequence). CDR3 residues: CASSSQGAGYNEQFF. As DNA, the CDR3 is TGTGCCAGCAGCTCACAGGGGGCTGGCTACAATGAGCAGTTCTTC.

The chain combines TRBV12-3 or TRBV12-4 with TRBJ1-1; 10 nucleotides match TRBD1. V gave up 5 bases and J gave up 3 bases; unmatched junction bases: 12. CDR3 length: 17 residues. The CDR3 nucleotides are TGTGCCAGCAGTCCGGGACAGGGGAGCCGGGGGTACACTGAAGCTTTCTTT. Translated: CASSPGQGSRGYTEAFF.

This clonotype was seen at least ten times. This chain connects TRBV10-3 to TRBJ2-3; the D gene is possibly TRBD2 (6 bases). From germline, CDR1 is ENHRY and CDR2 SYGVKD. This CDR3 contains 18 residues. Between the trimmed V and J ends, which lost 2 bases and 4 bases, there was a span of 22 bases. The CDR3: CAISELHTWTTPADTQYF. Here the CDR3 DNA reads TGTGCCATCAGTGAGCTACACACTTGGACTACTCCGGCAGATACGCAGTATTTT.